These 22 T cell receptor beta chains originate from one sample sequenced in a study of CD4 T cells in relation to SARS-CoV-2 and coronaviruses. These receptors' antigens are unknown. Profiling relied on immunoSEQ multiplex PCR, and the TCRdb table lists in-frame clones only, not all of them. The repertoire consists of about 41,000 clones, with around 82% occurring once and the leading ten covering over 0.95%. The sequenced material came from naive CD4+ T cells from PBMCs, cultured in vitro. Subset: naive CD4+ T cells isolated by negative enrichment. The source is an adult with COVID-19.

The V and J genes are TRBV25-1 and TRBJ2-5, with 9 bases identical to TRBD2. The V segment lost 3 bases and the J segment 0 bases; nucleotides outside the gene matches: 8. This CDR3 comprises 17 residues. Looked up from germline, CDR1 is MGHDK and CDR2 is SYGVNS. The CDR3 DNA sequence: TGTGCCAGCAGTGACCTCCGGCTAGCGGGATACCAAGAGACCCAGTACTTC. It is translated as CASSDLRLAGYQETQYF.

V is TRBV5-6 and J is TRBJ2-5; D not certain. The CDR3 loop spans 15 amino acids. From germline, CDR1 is SGHDT and CDR2 YYEEEE. The V end lost 0 bases, the J end lost 2 bases, and 11 bases lay between the germline ends. The CDR3 coding sequence is TGTGCCAGCAGCTTGGCCGGTGGATTACAAGAGACCCAGTACTTC. Translation gives CASSLAGGLQETQYF.

This rearrangement joins TRBV15 to TRBJ2-1, with D possibly TRBD2 on 6 matching bases. CDR1 is LNHNV and CDR2 is YYDKDF in the germline V gene (reference sequence). Trimming stripped 1 base from V and 8 bases from J, with 12 bases between. The CDR3 is 14 amino acids. CDR3 sequence reads: CATSRAGDRDEQFF. As DNA, the CDR3 is TGTGCCACCAGCAGAGCGGGAGATCGCGATGAGCAGTTCTTC.

This chain links TRBV6-2 or TRBV6-3 with TRBJ2-7; 8 positions agree with TRBD1. Trimming cost V 2 bases and J 6 bases; bases outside gene matches: 3. Germline loops: CDR1 MNHEY, CDR2 SVGEGT. The CDR3 covers 13 residues. This CDR3 is CASSYPTGVEQYF. The CDR3 DNA follows: TGTGCCAGCAGTTACCCGACAGGGGTCGAGCAGTACTTC.

The chain combines TRBV20-1 with TRBJ2-6; D is uncertain. Germline V gene sequence: CDR1 DFQATT, CDR2 SNEGSKA (reference sequence). This CDR3 is 11 amino acids long. V was pared by 4 bases and J by 3 bases, with 1 base between. This CDR3 is CSANGANVLTF. The CDR3 DNA sequence: TGCAGTGCTAATGGGGCCAACGTCCTGACTTTC.

CDR3 protein: CASRGEGRIDTQYF. The DNA for the CDR3 is TGTGCCAGCAGAGGGGAGGGCCGGATAGATACGCAGTATTTT. The genes are TRBV6-5 and TRBJ2-3; 7 positions agree with TRBD2. The CDR3 spans 14 residues. Germline-derived CDR1 and CDR2 are MNHEY and SVGAGI. V lost 6 bases, J lost 5 bases, and 8 bases stayed unmatched.

V is TRBV4-1 and J is TRBJ2-2; 10 bases match TRBD1. Looked up from germline, CDR1 is MGHRA and CDR2 is YSYEKL. The CDR3 consists of 17 residues. Trimming at V came to 3 bases and at J to 6 bases, leaving 10 bases not matched to a gene. The CDR3 spells CASSQYPGQGIAGELFF. The CDR3 DNA follows: TGCGCCAGCAGCCAGTATCCGGGACAGGGGATTGCCGGGGAGCTGTTTTTT.

This rearrangement joins TRBV2 to TRBJ2-3; 14 bases agree with TRBD2. V gave up 6 bases and J gave up 6 bases; unmatched junction bases: 11. There are 17 residues in the CDR3. Looked up from germline, CDR1 is SNHLY and CDR2 is FYNNEI. The CDR3 spells CASSDYGTSGSLDTQYF. The CDR3 nucleotides read TGTGCCAGCAGCGACTACGGGACTAGCGGGAGTTTGGATACGCAGTATTTT.

For the CDR3, the DNA is TGCGCCAGCAGCTCACGGACAGGGGTAGAGACCCAGTACTTC. Protein product: CASSSRTGVETQYF. V and J are TRBV23-1 and TRBJ2-5; TRBD1 matches 9 bases. TRBV23-1 carries the ORF label, with uncertain function. The CDR3 runs 14 residues. V was clipped by 6 bases and J by 4 bases; unmatched bases: 6.

DNA of the CDR3: TGTGCCAGCAGTTTTTTTCGACAGGATCTCACAGATACGCAGTATTTT. Translating gives CASSFFRQDLTDTQYF. The chain is built from TRBV28 and TRBJ2-3; D possibly corresponds to TRBD1 (6 bases). Trimming pared 3 bases from V and 2 bases from J, leaving 15 bases between. The germline gives CDR1 MDHEN, CDR2 SYDVKM. This CDR3 has 16 amino acids. Looking up the rest from reference TRBV28 and TRBJ2-3 gives the full variable domain: DVKVTQSSRYLVKRTGEKVFLECVQDMDHENMFWYRQDPGLGLRLIYFSYDVKMKEKGDIPEGYSVSREKKERFSLILESASTNQTSMYLCASSFFRQDLTDTQYFGPGTRLTVL.

This clone was counted once. This chain uses TRBV2 with TRBJ2-7, with D possibly being TRBD2 (5 bases). CDR3 length: 14 residues. The V gene's germline CDR1 is SNHLY and CDR2 FYNNEI. Trimming left V 6 bases short and J 0 bases short, with 12 bases between. The CDR3 DNA is TGTGCCAGCAGGAGGGAACAGAACTCCTACGAGCAGTACTTC. Translation gives CASRREQNSYEQYF.

The J gene is TRBJ1-3, the V gene TRBV7-2, with 10 positions matching TRBD1. Trimming removed 5 bases from V and 2 bases from J; junction bases left unmatched: 3. The V gene's germline CDR1 is SGHTA and CDR2 FQGNSA. The CDR3 spans 15 residues. CDR3 in DNA: TGTGCCAGCAGCCGGGACAGGGGACCTGGAAACACCATATATTTT. This codes for CASSRDRGPGNTIYF.

The chain has TRBV6-5 and TRBJ2-7; 9 bases are shared with TRBD2. The J segment lost 2 bases and the V segment lost 2 bases, leaving 7 bases of the junction unmatched. The CDR3 is made up of 16 amino acids. Germline loops: CDR1 MNHEY, CDR2 SVGAGI. The CDR3: CASSYAEREAPYEQYF. The DNA of the CDR3 is TGTGCCAGCAGTTACGCAGAGCGGGAGGCCCCCTACGAGCAGTACTTC.

The gene calls are TRBV3-1 (or the pseudogene TRBV3-2) and TRBJ2-1, with TRBD2 identical over 9 bases. Germline lookup yields CDR1 LGHDT and CDR2 YNNKEL (reference sequence). The V segment lost 5 bases and the J segment 6 bases; nucleotides outside the gene matches: 5. The CDR3 is 14 amino acids. CDR3 DNA: TGTGCCAGCAGCGCTCATAGCGGGAGCAATGAGCAGTTCTTC. Protein: CASSAHSGSNEQFF.

This sequence joins TRBV19 and TRBJ1-5, with D possibly matching TRBD1 (6 bases). Per the germline V gene, CDR1 is LNHDA and CDR2 is SQIVND (reference sequence). The CDR3 spans 15 residues. V lost 7 bases and J 1 base, leaving 14 bases between the germline ends. In DNA form, the CDR3 reads TGTGCCAGTACCAAGACAGGCCTAAGCAATCAGCCCCAGCATTTT. Translation: CASTKTGLSNQPQHF. Full variable domain (rest looked up from reference TRBV19 and TRBJ1-5): DGGITQSPKYLFRKEGQNVTLSCEQNLNHDAMYWYRQDPGQGLRLIYYSQIVNDFQKGDIAEGYSVSREKKESFPLTVTSAQKNPTAFYLCASTKTGLSNQPQHFGDGTRLSIL.

The CDR3 here is CASSFRAVDTYNEQFF. In DNA, the CDR3 is TGCGCCAGCAGCTTCCGGGCGGTTGATACCTACAATGAGCAGTTCTTC. The genes are TRBV5-1 and TRBJ2-1; D ambiguous. The germline gives CDR1 SGHRS, CDR2 YFSETQ. This CDR3 comprises 16 residues. V was shortened by 2 bases and J by 2 bases, with 14 bases between the two germline ends.

J is TRBJ2-1 and V is TRBV6-1; D uncertain. The germline V gene has CDR1 MNHNS and CDR2 SASEGT. The CDR3 runs 16 residues. The ends were cut back, 3 bases at V and 0 bases at J, with 12 bases in the middle. The CDR3 DNA follows: TGTGCCAGCAGTGATTTCGGGTTGAGCTCCTACAATGAGCAGTTCTTC. It translates to CASSDFGLSSYNEQFF.

This sequence joins TRBV12-3 or TRBV12-4 and TRBJ2-5; D gene ambiguous. CDR3 length: 12 amino acids. The V and J ends lost 1 base and 4 bases respectively, with 4 bases between them. CDR3 in DNA: TGTGCCAGCAGTTTAGAGGCAGAGACCCAGTACTTC. It is translated as CASSLEAETQYF.

V usage is TRBV10-3 and J usage is TRBJ1-5; 10 positions match TRBD1. J lost 2 bases, V lost 10 bases, and 11 bases had no gene match. This CDR3 spans 16 amino acids. Germline assignment: CDR1 ENHRY and CDR2 SYGVKD. CDR3 protein: CASGGQGNLGNQPQHF. In DNA form, the CDR3 reads TGTGCCAGCGGGGGACAGGGGAATTTGGGCAATCAGCCCCAGCATTTT.

V gene TRBV9 combines with J gene TRBJ1-3; 7 bases align to TRBD1. The trim removed 3 bases at V and 0 bases at J, leaving 18 bases unmatched. CDR3 length equals 20 residues. Germline V lookup: CDR1 SGDLS, CDR2 YYNGEE. CDR3 nucleotide sequence: TGTGCCAGCAGCGCCCGTTTAACAGGGGCTCCGGCCTACTCTGGAAACACCATATATTTT. Amino acid sequence: CASSARLTGAPAYSGNTIYF. The full variable domain, rest sourced from reference TRBV9 and TRBJ1-3, is DSGVTQTPKHLITATGQRVTLRCSPRSGDLSVYWYQQSLDQGLQFLIQYYNGEERAKGNILERFSAQQFPDLHSELNLSSLELGDSALYFCASSARLTGAPAYSGNTIYFGEGSWLTVV.

This chain connects TRBV11-3 to TRBJ2-1, with 8 bases that match TRBD1. CDR1 is SGHNT and CDR2 is YENEEA in the germline V gene. The CDR3 consists of 16 residues. V lost 2 bases and J lost 2; bases outside the gene matches: 5. The CDR3 coding sequence is TGTGCCAGCAGCTTAAGGACAGGGAGCCCCTACAATGAGCAGTTCTTC. Its protein is CASSLRTGSPYNEQFF.

The chain employs TRBV7-8 and TRBJ2-7; 11 bases agree with TRBD2. Germline V lookup: CDR1 SGHVS, CDR2 FQNEAQ. The ends lost 5 bases at V and 4 bases at J; junction bases unmatched: 4. The CDR3 is 14 residues long. The CDR3 DNA is TGTGCCAGCAGCCCTAGCGGGAGGATTTACGAGCAGTACTTC. The encoded protein is CASSPSGRIYEQYF.